The entry below describes one TCR beta chain. Using immunoSEQ multiplex PCR, the repertoire was profiled, and TCRdb retains in-frame clones only, with some absent. The sample consists of tens of thousands of clones, approximately 92% of them appearing once. The data stem from a study of technical replicates of blood from a few donors. The receptor's source is a human donor in good health. The sequencing sample was made of T cells isolated from PBMCs.

The CDR3 here is CASSTGGDGLNTEAFF. CDR3 in DNA: TGCGCCAGCAGCACTGGGGGGGATGGGCTCAACACTGAAGCTTTCTTT. This chain links TRBV5-1 with TRBJ1-1, with D perhaps TRBD1 (5 bases). Trimming pared 4 bases from V and 2 bases from J, leaving 18 bases between. There are 16 residues in the CDR3. Germline lookup yields CDR1 SGHRS and CDR2 YFSETQ.